The sequence of this T cell receptor beta chain was determined in a study of early T cells in non-severe SARS-CoV-2 infection. On the study more broadly: Sequenced bulk RNA came from whole blood that was unsorted, and chains were unpaired.

With 2 bases clipped from V and 2 bases from J, the junction kept 5 bases outside the gene matches. Germline V gene lookup returns CDR1 MNHEY and CDR2 SVGAGI. CDR3 length equals 16 residues. Researchers attached unique molecular identifiers to individual cDNA molecules. MiXCR was run by TCRdb on the 5' RACE reads, yielding one entry per CDR3 protein. The sample includes 25,000 to 30,000 distinct CDR3 sequences, around 4% seen only once; the top ten take more than 9.5%. The sequencing sample was made of whole blood. This receptor was taken from an adult who was a healthcare worker with PCR-confirmed SARS-CoV-2 infection or an uninfected control (not recorded which). The chain combines TRBV6-5 with TRBJ2-7; 11 nucleotides line up with TRBD2. The CDR3 nucleotides are TGTGCCAGCAGTTACGAACTAGCGGGAGTGCCCTACGAGCAGTACTTC. Encoded protein: CASSYELAGVPYEQYF.